These 21 T cell receptor beta chains share one sample of origin, sequenced in a study of blood T cells in healthy people across ages. The second PCR ran roughly 7 to 11 cycles with a sample-barcoded 5' primer and J-beta primers. TCRdb recomputed calls from the 5' RACE reads with MiXCR, one row per CDR3 protein. The sample comprises about 2 million distinct CDR3 sequences, roughly 49% of which are singletons, and 2.1% rests with the top ten. The sample taken for sequencing was blood. All receptors derive from a woman aged 40-49 years in good health.

The chain links TRBV6-5 to TRBJ2-1; D remains unclear. Germline CDR1 and CDR2: MNHEY and SVGAGI. The CDR3 spans 14 residues. Between the trimmed V and J ends, which lost 2 bases and 8 bases, there was a span of 13 bases. CDR3 DNA sequence: TGTGCCAGCAGTTACCTCGGACCTCCGGATGAGCAGTTCTTC. Translation: CASSYLGPPDEQFF.

In this sample, this clonotype turned up a few times. The chain employs TRBV5-6 and TRBJ2-2, with D perhaps assigned TRBD1 or TRBD2 (5 bases each). This CDR3 contains 15 residues. Germline lookup yields CDR1 SGHDT and CDR2 YYEEEE. The germline V and J ends were trimmed by 1 base and 6 bases, with 13 bases remaining between them. CDR3 sequence: CASSLRDRVAGELFF. CDR3 nucleotides: TGTGCCAGCAGCTTGAGGGACCGAGTGGCCGGGGAGCTGTTTTTT.

This clonotype appeared a few times. J is TRBJ2-7 and V is TRBV4-3; D gene unclear. CDR3 length equals 14 residues. Trimming took 5 bases from V and 1 from J, leaving 12 bases between them. The V gene's germline CDR1 is LGHNA and CDR2 YSLEER. CDR3 amino acids: CASSTTAGSYEQYF. CDR3 coding DNA: TGCGCCAGCAGCACGACGGCAGGTTCCTACGAGCAGTACTTC.

DNA of the CDR3: TGCAGTGCTAGTTCCCCTCCGGGAATTTTTGAGACCCAGTACTTC. Its translation: CSASSPPGIFETQYF. This chain uses TRBV20-1 with TRBJ2-5, with D perhaps matching TRBD2 (5 bases). V lost 3 bases, J lost 5 bases, and 19 bases lay in between. Germline V lookup: CDR1 DFQATT, CDR2 SNEGSKA (reference sequence). The CDR3 sequence is 15 residues long.

V gene TRBV11-2 combines with J gene TRBJ2-1, with D possibly called TRBD1 or TRBD2 (6 bases each). This CDR3 region has 14 residues. Germline assignment: CDR1 SGHAT and CDR2 FQNNGV. The V end lost 7 bases, the J end lost 10 bases, and 20 bases lay between the germline ends. The CDR3 region has the DNA TGTGCCAGCAAAATTACCGGGGGCCAAGGAGAGCAGTTCTTC. It codes for CASKITGGQGEQFF.

This clonotype was observed a handful of times. The rearrangement joins TRBV19 to TRBJ2-1, with D hard to call. The V end was cut by 0 bases, the J end by 0 bases, with 18 bases between. The CDR3 is made up of 19 amino acids. Germline V gene sequence: CDR1 LNHDA, CDR2 SQIVND (reference sequence). CDR3 bases: TGTGCCAGTAGTATAGAAAGGCTCGGCGGCAGGAGCTCCTACAATGAGCAGTTCTTC. It codes for CASSIERLGGRSSYNEQFF.

As regards this clonotype: Germline is not matched at one junction end, which may reflect a read error. CDR3 sequence: CASSLVGQYDEQFF. The CDR3 DNA reads TGTGCTAGCAGCTTAGTGGGCCAGTACGATGAGCAGTTCTTC. The rearrangement joins TRBV7-7 to TRBJ2-1; unclear D gene. The CDR3 sequence is 14 residues long. Germline CDR1 reads SSHAT; CDR2 reads FNYEAQ (reference sequence).

The chain links TRBV9 to TRBJ2-1, with 7 bases that match TRBD2. CDR3 length: 12 amino acids. Germline values: CDR1 SGDLS, CDR2 YYNGEE. V gave up 7 bases and J gave up 9 bases; unmatched junction bases: 7. The CDR3 reads CASGSGAGEQFF. Written as DNA, the CDR3 is TGTGCCAGCGGGAGCGGGGCGGGTGAGCAGTTCTTC.

The sample holds a few counts of this clonotype. The V gene is TRBV9, the J gene TRBJ2-7; 7 bases line up with TRBD1. Trimming took 1 base from V and 5 from J; bases not matched to a gene: 9. Germline V lookup: CDR1 SGDLS, CDR2 YYNGEE. This CDR3 is built from 15 residues. The CDR3, as DNA: TGTGCCAGCAGCGTACGACAGGGCCGGGGTGACGAGCAGTACTTC. Translated, it gives CASSVRQGRGDEQYF.

This clonotype was observed a few times. The chain is built from TRBV7-3 and TRBJ2-1; D might be TRBD2 (6 bases). The germline gives CDR1 SGHTA, CDR2 FQGTGA. The CDR3 covers 14 residues. The ends were cut back, 6 bases at V and 4 bases at J, with 13 bases in the middle. The CDR3 DNA sequence: TGTGCCAGCAGTCAGGCCGGGACTTACAATGAGCAGTTCTTC. Its translation is CASSQAGTYNEQFF.

The chain uses TRBV12-3 or TRBV12-4 and TRBJ2-3; D uncertain. The CDR3 spans 13 residues. V was pared by 7 bases and J by 3 bases, with 11 bases between. CDR3 region: CASTRVGTDTQYF. Here the CDR3 DNA reads TGTGCCAGCACCAGAGTGGGAACAGATACGCAGTATTTT.

The chain couples TRBV20-1 to TRBJ1-3; possibly TRBD1 for D (6 bases). V dropped 4 bases and J dropped 1 base, with 20 bases sitting between them. This CDR3 comprises 17 residues. The germline V gene has CDR1 DFQATT and CDR2 SNEGSKA (reference sequence). This chain's CDR3 is CSATHPRGRASGNTIYF. The CDR3 DNA follows: TGCAGTGCTACACACCCCAGGGGAAGGGCTTCTGGAAACACCATATATTTT.

J is TRBJ2-3 and V is TRBV15, with a possible D match to TRBD2 (6 bases). Germline V lookup: CDR1 LNHNV, CDR2 YYDKDF (reference sequence). V was trimmed by 5 bases and J by 5 bases, leaving 11 bases between them. CDR3 length: 13 amino acids. CDR3 loop: CATSQDGGDTQYF. The CDR3 DNA sequence: TGTGCCACCAGCCAGGACGGGGGAGATACGCAGTATTTT. Combining the CDR3 with reference TRBV15 and TRBJ2-3 gives the whole variable domain DAMVIQNPRYQVTQFGKPVTLSCSQTLNHNVMYWYQQKSSQAPKLLFHYYDKDFNNEADTPDNFQSRRPNTSFCFLDIRSPGLGDTAMYLCATSQDGGDTQYFGPGTRLTVL.

The chain is built from TRBV12-3 or TRBV12-4 and TRBJ1-2; TRBD1 matches 8 bases. V dropped 6 bases and J dropped 0; count of bases not matched to a gene: 6. This CDR3 spans 15 amino acids. CDR3: CASSSRTGPNYGYTF. Here the CDR3 DNA reads TGTGCCAGCAGCTCCCGGACAGGGCCTAACTATGGCTACACCTTC.

The genes are TRBV20-1 and TRBJ1-5; D possibly corresponds to TRBD1 (6 bases). Germline loops: CDR1 DFQATT, CDR2 SNEGSKA (reference sequence). The CDR3 extends over 14 amino acids. V lost 1 base to trimming and J lost 6 bases, with 13 bases between them. CDR3 residues: CSARAQGKVQPQHF. CDR3 nucleotide sequence: TGCAGTGCTAGAGCTCAGGGGAAGGTTCAGCCCCAGCATTTT.

This clonotype was picked up a small number of times. The rearrangement joins TRBV13 to TRBJ2-1, with D maybe TRBD2 (5 bases). The CDR3 is made up of 15 amino acids. The germline gives CDR1 PRHDT, CDR2 FYEKMQ (reference sequence). V lost 4 bases and J lost 9, with 19 bases in between. CDR3 nucleotide sequence: TGTGCCAGCAGCTCGGTGGTAGGATCGGGGAGTGAGCAGTTCTTC. This gives the protein CASSSVVGSGSEQFF.

The V and J genes are TRBV7-2 and TRBJ2-5, with a possible D match to TRBD2 (7 bases). CDR3 size: 16 residues. V was trimmed by 5 bases and J by 5 bases, leaving 21 bases between them. Germline CDR1 and CDR2: SGHTA and FQGNSA. As DNA, the CDR3 is TGTGCCAGCAGCCCCTTTAGGGGGGGCAGAGTCGAGACCCAGTACTTC. As protein: CASSPFRGGRVETQYF.

This clonotype was detected a few times. The DNA of the CDR3 is TGTGCCAGCAGCTCACCACGTAGGAGCAGCTCCTACGAGCAGTACTTC. Protein product: CASSSPRRSSSYEQYF. The V gene is TRBV6-5, the J gene TRBJ2-7; D is unresolved. V was clipped by 6 bases and J by 0 bases, with 18 bases between them. The V gene's germline CDR1 is MNHEY and CDR2 SVGAGI. The CDR3 length is 16 residues.

About this clonotype: The junction departs from germline at one end; a sequencing error may be responsible. The V gene is TRBV7-3, the J gene TRBJ2-5; TRBD1 is a possible D gene (5 bases). Germline loops: CDR1 SGHTA, CDR2 FQGTGA. The CDR3 contains 15 residues. CDR3 nucleotide sequence: TGTGTCAGCAGCTTAGGGGCTTCGGACCAAGAGACCCAGTACTTC. Amino acid sequence: CVSSLGASDQETQYF.

This sequence joins TRBV5-1 and TRBJ1-5; D not certain. Trimming removed 2 bases from V and 5 bases from J, with 11 bases in between. Germline-derived CDR1 and CDR2 are SGHRS and YFSETQ. CDR3 length: 14 amino acids. CDR3 loop: CASSLSPGYQPQHF. In DNA, the CDR3 is TGCGCCAGCAGCTTAAGCCCGGGATATCAGCCCCAGCATTTT.

In this sample, this clonotype turned up a few times. V is TRBV5-4 and J is TRBJ1-2; no clear D. This CDR3 comprises 15 residues. The V end lost 5 bases, the J end lost 0 bases, and 14 bases lay between the germline ends. Germline V gene lookup returns CDR1 SGHNT and CDR2 YYREEE (reference sequence). The CDR3 sequence: CASRGEVLANYGYTF. CDR3 DNA: TGTGCCAGCAGGGGAGAGGTTTTAGCTAACTATGGCTACACCTTC. The whole variable domain, remainder taken from reference TRBV5-4 and TRBJ1-2, is ETGVTQSPTHLIKTRGQQVTLRCSSQSGHNTVSWYQQALGQGPQFIFQYYREEENGRGNFPPRFSGLQFPNYSSELNVNALELDDSALYLCASRGEVLANYGYTFGSGTRLTVV.